These T cell receptor beta chains were read from a single sample in a study of blood T cells in healthy people across ages. TCRdb reanalysed the 5' RACE reads using MiXCR and keeps one entry per CDR3 protein. In the table there are over 1,300,000 distinct CDR3 sequences, approximately 59% of which are singletons. Sequencing used blood. These receptors were collected from a man between 18 and 35 years old in good health. Each CDR3 is given with its conserved first and last residue. The order of the fields is J gene, D gene, clone size, V gene, CDR3 length, CDR3 protein, CDR3 DNA. D genes are given only for firm matches. A row's size may be missing; if present it is once, few, many or a size class.

>TRBJ2-7|TRBD1|few|TRBV20-1|16
CSARDTLSGGEDEQYF
TGCAGTGCTAGAGACACCCTATCAGGGGGTGAGGACGAGCAGTACTTC
>TRBJ2-2|-|-|TRBV4-3|14
CASSQSLNTGELFF
TGCGCCAGCAGCCAATCTCTGAACACCGGGGAGCTGTTTTTT
>TRBJ2-2|-|few|TRBV4-2|16
CASSVDRFAGTGELFF
TGTGCCAGCAGTGTCGATCGATTTGCGGGCACCGGGGAGCTGTTTTTT
>TRBJ2-7|-|few|TRBV4-3|15
CASSQDLGVSYEQYF
TGCGCCAGCAGCCAAGATTTAGGGGTATCCTACGAGCAGTACTTC
>TRBJ2-7|TRBD2|few|TRBV20-1|14
CSARDVTSGYEQYF
TGCAGTGCTAGAGACGTGACTAGCGGGTACGAGCAGTACTTC
>TRBJ2-5|-|-|TRBV4-1|15
CASSQVGRVRETQYF
TGCGCCAGCAGCCAAGTAGGTAGAGTGAGGGAGACCCAGTACTTC
>TRBJ2-1|-|-|TRBV18|8
CASSLGFF
TGTGCCAGCTCTCTAGGGTTCTTC
>TRBJ2-3|TRBD1|-|TRBV9|15
CASSVQGASTDTQYF
TGTGCCAGCAGCGTCCAGGGGGCCAGCACAGATACGCAGTATTTT
>TRBJ1-6|-|-|TRBV4-1|11
CASGNGSPLHF
TGCGCCAGCGGGAACGGATCACCCCTCCACTTT
>TRBJ2-1|TRBD1|-|TRBV27|14
CASSFDRVYNEQFF
TGTGCCAGCAGTTTCGACAGGGTTTACAATGAGCAGTTCTTC
>TRBJ2-5|TRBD1|few|TRBV27|18
CASSYKGAQRVAEETQYF
TGTGCCAGCAGTTATAAGGGGGCGCAGCGAGTGGCGGAAGAGACCCAGTACTTC
>TRBJ1-2|-|few|TRBV6-1|13
CASSEGAAYGYTF
TGTGCCAGCAGTGAGGGGGCAGCGTATGGCTACACCTTC
>TRBJ1-2|-|-|TRBV9|15
CASSYIGGTFHGYTF
TGTGCCAGCAGCTACATAGGGGGGACCTTTCATGGCTACACCTTC
>TRBJ2-7|-|-|TRBV29-1|16
CSVDWKAPSSYNEQYF
TGCAGCGTTGATTGGAAAGCGCCTAGCTCCTACAATGAGCAGTACTTC
>TRBJ2-7|-|-|TRBV12-3/TRBV12-4|13
CASSFSYSYEQYF
TGTGCCAGCAGTTTCAGTTATTCCTACGAGCAGTACTTC
>TRBJ1-1|-|-|TRBV6-6|17
CASSKPPGHLVNTEAFF
TGTGCCAGCAGCAAGCCGCCGGGTCACTTGGTGAACACTGAAGCTTTCTTT
>TRBJ2-5|-|few|TRBV12-3/TRBV12-4|13
CASSQRYQETQYF
TGTGCCAGCAGTCAGCGGTACCAAGAGACCCAGTACTTC
>TRBJ2-7|TRBD1|-|TRBV20-1|16
CSASSTLDRVDNEQYF
TGCAGTGCTAGCTCGACCTTGGACAGGGTAGACAACGAGCAGTACTTC
>TRBJ1-2|-|many|TRBV6-5|11
CASSSRGGYTF
TGTGCCAGCAGTTCCAGGGGTGGCTACACCTTC
>TRBJ2-7|-|-|TRBV20-1|14
CSATDGTFSYEQYF
TGCAGTGCTACCGACGGGACATTTTCCTACGAGCAGTACTTC
>TRBJ1-1|TRBD1|once|TRBV7-9|16
CASSPSGQGKNTEAFF
TGTGCCAGCAGCCCCTCGGGACAGGGGAAGAACACTGAAGCTTTCTTT
>TRBJ2-5|-|-|TRBV10-3|13
CAISEVGVETQYF
TGTGCCATCAGTGAGGTCGGGGTAGAGACCCAGTACTTC
>TRBJ1-5|TRBD1|few|TRBV10-3|14
CATRGTGDNQPQHF
TGTGCCACGAGAGGTACAGGGGACAATCAGCCCCAGCATTTT
>TRBJ2-7|TRBD2|-|TRBV4-2|15
CASSQDSGSHNEQYF
TGTGCCAGCAGCCAAGATAGCGGGAGTCACAATGAGCAGTACTTC
>TRBJ2-3|-|-|TRBV27|15
CASSWAVTSTDTQYF
TGTGCCAGCAGTTGGGCAGTCACTAGCACAGATACGCAGTATTTT